These T cell receptor beta chains were read from a single sample in a study of T-cell reconstitution after alpha-beta-depleted transplantation in children. MiXCR, applied by TCRdb to the PCR reads, yields one record per CDR3 protein. The sample contains roughly 170,000 distinct CDR3 sequences, around 6.8% of which appear only once. Material: PBMCs from the stem cell graft donor, obtained from the stem cell graft. The origin of the receptors is a human donor who donated a stem cell graft to a child with Wiskott-Aldrich syndrome. The CDR3 runs from the conserved cysteine through the conserved F or W. A D gene is named only where the DNA matches it firmly. Size is stated for part of the rows, as once, few or many counts, or as a class when the clone is expanded.

V: TRBV10-3
J: TRBJ1-5
D: -
size: many
DNA: TGTGCCATCAGTGAGTCGGGTAGCAATCAGCCCCAGCATTTT
CDR3: CAISESGSNQPQHF

V: TRBV27
J: TRBJ2-6
D: -
size: many
DNA: TGTGCCAGCAGTTCCCTACGGAGCTCTGGGGCCAACGTCCTGACTTTC
CDR3: CASSSLRSSGANVLTF

V: TRBV5-1
J: TRBJ2-2
D: TRBD1
size: -
DNA: TGCGCCAGTGAAAGGGGGACAGGGAACACCGGGGAGCTGTTTTTT
CDR3: CASERGTGNTGELFF

V: TRBV3-1
J: TRBJ1-4
D: -
size: many
DNA: TGTGCCAGCAGCCAAGATCCCCGGAGTGAAAAACTGTTTTTT
CDR3: CASSQDPRSEKLFF

V: TRBV30
J: TRBJ2-3
D: -
size: many
DNA: TGTGCCTGGAGTGTAGGCAGAGATACGCAGTATTTT
CDR3: CAWSVGRDTQYF

V: TRBV30
J: TRBJ2-1
D: TRBD1
size: many
DNA: TGTGCCTGGAGTGTACAGGGGCGTTTCGGAGTTGAGCAGTTCTTC
CDR3: CAWSVQGRFGVEQFF

V: TRBV29-1
J: TRBJ2-5
D: -
size: many
DNA: TGCAGCGTTGAAAAACCGGCCAGGGCGAGGACCCAGTACTTC
CDR3: CSVEKPARARTQYF

V: TRBV11-3
J: TRBJ2-1
D: TRBD1
size: many
DNA: TGTGCCAGCAGCTTAGGAACAGGGGGTACCTACAATGAGCAGTTCTTC
CDR3: CASSLGTGGTYNEQFF

V: TRBV5-5
J: TRBJ2-7
D: TRBD1
size: many
DNA: TGTGCCAGCAGCCGGGACAGGGGGTACGAGCAGTACTTC
CDR3: CASSRDRGYEQYF

V: TRBV24-1
J: TRBJ2-1
D: TRBD2
size: many
DNA: TGTGCCACCAGTGACCCCGGTCTTAGCGGGAGGGCCGCATACAATGAGCAGTTCTTC
CDR3: CATSDPGLSGRAAYNEQFF

V: TRBV12-3/TRBV12-4
J: TRBJ2-7
D: -
size: many
DNA: TGTGCCAGCAGTTCGGGACAACTCCTCTCCTACGAGCAGTACTTC
CDR3: CASSSGQLLSYEQYF

V: TRBV7-9
J: TRBJ1-6
D: -
size: many
DNA: TGTGCCAGCAGCTTATGGGAAAGCTCCTATAATTCACCCCTCCACTTT
CDR3: CASSLWESSYNSPLHF

V: TRBV20-1
J: TRBJ1-2
D: -
size: many
DNA: TGCAGTGCCTTGACAGAACTCGATATGAGGGTCAGCTATGGCTACACCTTC
CDR3: CSALTELDMRVSYGYTF

V: TRBV12-3/TRBV12-4
J: TRBJ1-6
D: TRBD1
size: many
DNA: TGTGCCAGCAGCCGGGACAGGGGGAATTCACCCCTCCACTTT
CDR3: CASSRDRGNSPLHF

V: TRBV4-1
J: TRBJ2-4
D: TRBD1
size: few
DNA: TGCGCCAGCAGCCAAGGCCCGGACAGGGGGACCAAAAACATTCAGTACTTC
CDR3: CASSQGPDRGTKNIQYF

V: TRBV4-3
J: TRBJ2-3
D: -
size: many
DNA: TGCGCCAGCAGCCAAAGGGAAGGGGGAGATACGCAGTATTTT
CDR3: CASSQREGGDTQYF

V: TRBV20-1
J: TRBJ1-2
D: -
size: many
DNA: TGCAGTGTTCCCGCGGGCTATGGCTACACCTTC
CDR3: CSVPAGYGYTF

V: TRBV19
J: TRBJ1-1
D: -
size: few
DNA: TGTGCCAGTAGTTTCGCAGCTGCTGAAGCTTTCTTT
CDR3: CASSFAAAEAFF

V: TRBV19
J: TRBJ1-1
D: -
size: many
DNA: TGTGCCAGTAGTGTAAGGTGGATAGGAGAAGTTTTCTTT
CDR3: CASSVRWIGEVFF

V: TRBV11-2
J: TRBJ2-3
D: -
size: few
DNA: TGTGCCAGCAGCGGAGGGGGTAGCACAGATACGCAGTATTTT
CDR3: CASSGGGSTDTQYF

V: TRBV18
J: TRBJ1-5
D: -
size: -
DNA: TGTGCCAGCTCACCACTTGGGCCGTCTGTTCAGCCCCAGCATTTT
CDR3: CASSPLGPSVQPQHF

V: TRBV10-3
J: TRBJ1-6
D: -
size: many
DNA: TGTGCCATCAGTGGAAGTAACAAGACTAATTCACCCCTCCACTTT
CDR3: CAISGSNKTNSPLHF

V: TRBV29-1
J: TRBJ1-1
D: TRBD1
size: many
DNA: TGCAGCGTTGCACAGGGGCACACTGAAGCTTTCTTT
CDR3: CSVAQGHTEAFF

V: TRBV5-5
J: TRBJ2-6
D: -
size: -
DNA: TGTGCCAGCAGCTTAGCGGCGCTGCCTGGGGCCAACGTCCTGACTTTC
CDR3: CASSLAALPGANVLTF

V: TRBV29-1
J: TRBJ1-2
D: TRBD1
size: many
DNA: TGCAGCTACTGGAAGCCAGACAGGGCGAACTATGGCTACACCTTC
CDR3: CSYWKPDRANYGYTF

V: TRBV12-3/TRBV12-4
J: TRBJ1-1
D: -
size: many
DNA: TGTGCCAGCGTCCATCTAGGGTACGGCACTGAAGCTTTCTTT
CDR3: CASVHLGYGTEAFF

V: TRBV18
J: TRBJ1-2
D: -
size: -
DNA: TGTGCCAGCTCCCTCGGAAGGGTGCTCCCAGTGGATGGCTACACCTTC
CDR3: CASSLGRVLPVDGYTF

V: TRBV5-1
J: TRBJ2-5
D: -
size: -
DNA: TGCGCCAGCACCCGAGACAGCGGTTTGGGGGAGACCCAGTACTTC
CDR3: CASTRDSGLGETQYF

V: TRBV2
J: TRBJ2-5
D: -
size: -
DNA: TGTGCCAGCAGTGAAGACGGCGGGATGTGGTACCAAGAGACCCAGTACTTC
CDR3: CASSEDGGMWYQETQYF

V: TRBV7-2
J: TRBJ2-5
D: -
size: few
DNA: TGTGCCAGCAGCTTTGTGGGGTTGGCAGGGGAGACCCAGTACTTC
CDR3: CASSFVGLAGETQYF

V: TRBV7-2
J: TRBJ1-1
D: TRBD1
size: many
DNA: TGTGCCAGCAGCTTACATGCGACCCAGGGGGCGGAAGCTTTCTTT
CDR3: CASSLHATQGAEAFF

V: TRBV4-1
J: TRBJ1-1
D: TRBD1
size: few
DNA: TGCGCCAGCAGCCAAGTCCACCCTCCCCCGAGGGGGCTAGGCACTGAAGCTTTCTTT
CDR3: CASSQVHPPPRGLGTEAFF

V: TRBV3-1
J: TRBJ1-1
D: -
size: many
DNA: TGTGCCAGCAGCCAAGTTCGGACTGAAGCTTTCTTT
CDR3: CASSQVRTEAFF

V: TRBV20-1
J: TRBJ2-1
D: -
size: many
DNA: TGCAGTGGAGGGGGAAATGAGCAGTTCTTC
CDR3: CSGGGNEQFF

V: TRBV5-1
J: TRBJ2-1
D: -
size: many
DNA: TGCGCCAGCAGCTTCGGAGGGGACTTTTACAATGAGCAGTTCTTC
CDR3: CASSFGGDFYNEQFF

V: TRBV5-1
J: TRBJ1-2
D: -
size: many
DNA: TGCGCCAGCAGCTTGGAGCTAAACTATGGCTACACCTTC
CDR3: CASSLELNYGYTF

V: TRBV5-1
J: TRBJ2-5
D: TRBD1
size: many
DNA: TGCGCCAGCAGCTTGGCCACACAGGGGGCAACGTGGGAGACCCAGTACTTC
CDR3: CASSLATQGATWETQYF

V: TRBV5-1
J: TRBJ2-7
D: TRBD2
size: many
DNA: TGCGCCAGCAGCGTGGGGGCTAGCGGGAGGAACTCCTACGAGCAGTACTTC
CDR3: CASSVGASGRNSYEQYF

V: TRBV6-5
J: TRBJ2-1
D: -
size: many
DNA: TGTGCCAGCAGACGGGACAATGAGCAGTTCTTC
CDR3: CASRRDNEQFF

V: TRBV29-1
J: TRBJ1-1
D: -
size: many
DNA: TGCAGCGTCGGCCGGCAGCTGAACACTGAAGCTTTCTTT
CDR3: CSVGRQLNTEAFF

V: TRBV14
J: TRBJ2-7
D: -
size: -
DNA: TGTGCCAGCAGCCAAGAGACCGGAGCCCCCTTGCACGAGCAGTACTTC
CDR3: CASSQETGAPLHEQYF